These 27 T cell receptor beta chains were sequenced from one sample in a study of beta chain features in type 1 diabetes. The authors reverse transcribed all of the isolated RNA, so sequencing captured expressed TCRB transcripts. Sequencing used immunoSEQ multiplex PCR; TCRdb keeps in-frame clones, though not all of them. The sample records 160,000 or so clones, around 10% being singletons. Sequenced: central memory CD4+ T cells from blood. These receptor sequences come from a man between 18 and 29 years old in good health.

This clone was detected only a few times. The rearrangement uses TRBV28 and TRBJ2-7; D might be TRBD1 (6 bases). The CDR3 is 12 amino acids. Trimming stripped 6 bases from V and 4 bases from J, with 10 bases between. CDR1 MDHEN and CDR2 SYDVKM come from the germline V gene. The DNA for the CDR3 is TGTGCCAGCAGCCAGGGGTCTTACGAGCAGTACTTC. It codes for CASSQGSYEQYF.

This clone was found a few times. The chain's CDR3 is CASSGQGQNIQYF. CDR3 DNA: TGCGCCAGCAGTGGACAGGGACAGAACATTCAGTACTTC. The V call is TRBV4-3, the J call TRBJ2-4; 8 bases fit TRBD1. Germline loops: CDR1 LGHNA, CDR2 YSLEER. The V and J ends lost 6 bases and 7 bases, in that order; junction bases with no gene match: 5. The CDR3 covers 13 residues.

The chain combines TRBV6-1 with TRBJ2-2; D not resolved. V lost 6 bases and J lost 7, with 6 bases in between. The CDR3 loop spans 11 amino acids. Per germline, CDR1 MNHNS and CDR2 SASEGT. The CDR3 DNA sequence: TGTGCCAGCAGGGCTCGCGGGGAGCTGTTTTTT. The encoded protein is CASRARGELFF.

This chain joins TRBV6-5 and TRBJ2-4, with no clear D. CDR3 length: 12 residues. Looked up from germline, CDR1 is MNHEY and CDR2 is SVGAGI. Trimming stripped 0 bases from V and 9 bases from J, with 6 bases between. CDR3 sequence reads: CASSYSNGIQYF. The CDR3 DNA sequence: TGTGCCAGCAGTTACTCGAACGGCATTCAGTACTTC.

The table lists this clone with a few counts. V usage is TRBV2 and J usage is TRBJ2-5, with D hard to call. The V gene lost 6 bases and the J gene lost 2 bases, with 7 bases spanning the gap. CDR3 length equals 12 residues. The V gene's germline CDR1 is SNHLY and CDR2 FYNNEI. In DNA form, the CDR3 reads TGTGCCAGCAGATATGCACAAGAGACCCAGTACTTC. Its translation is CASRYAQETQYF.

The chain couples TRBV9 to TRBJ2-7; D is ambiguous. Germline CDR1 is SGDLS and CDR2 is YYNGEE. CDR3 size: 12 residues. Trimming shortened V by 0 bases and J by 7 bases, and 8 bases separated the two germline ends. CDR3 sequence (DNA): TGTGCCAGCAGCGTAGCGGAAGGGGAGCAGTACTTC. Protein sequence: CASSVAEGEQYF.

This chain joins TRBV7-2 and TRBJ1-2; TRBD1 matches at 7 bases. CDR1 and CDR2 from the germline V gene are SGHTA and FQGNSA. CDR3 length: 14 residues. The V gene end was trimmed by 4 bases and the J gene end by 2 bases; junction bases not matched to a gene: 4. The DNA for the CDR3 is TGTGCCAGCAGCTCGATGACAGGGAACTATGGCTACACCTTC. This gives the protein CASSSMTGNYGYTF.

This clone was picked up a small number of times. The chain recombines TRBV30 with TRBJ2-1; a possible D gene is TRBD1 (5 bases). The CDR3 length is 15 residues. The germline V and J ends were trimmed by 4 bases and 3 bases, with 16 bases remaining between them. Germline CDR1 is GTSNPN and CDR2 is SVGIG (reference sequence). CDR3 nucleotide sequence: TGTGCCTGGATCCGCAAGGGGCGCTTCTACAATGAGCAGTTCTTC. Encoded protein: CAWIRKGRFYNEQFF.

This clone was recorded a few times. In DNA, the CDR3 is TGTGCCAGCAGCGCCCGACTAGCCAATGAGCAGTTCTTC. It translates to CASSARLANEQFF. This chain uses TRBV7-2 with TRBJ2-1, with 7 bases lining up with TRBD2. The CDR3 is 13 residues long. V lost 5 bases, J lost 6 bases, and 4 bases stayed unmatched. Germline V gene data show CDR1 as SGHTA and CDR2 as FQGNSA.

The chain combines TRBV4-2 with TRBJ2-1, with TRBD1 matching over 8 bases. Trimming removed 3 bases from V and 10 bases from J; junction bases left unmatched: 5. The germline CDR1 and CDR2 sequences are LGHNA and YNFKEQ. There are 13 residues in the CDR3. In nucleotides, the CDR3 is TGTGCCAGCAGCCAGGGACAGGTGCGAGAGCAGTTCTTC. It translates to CASSQGQVREQFF.

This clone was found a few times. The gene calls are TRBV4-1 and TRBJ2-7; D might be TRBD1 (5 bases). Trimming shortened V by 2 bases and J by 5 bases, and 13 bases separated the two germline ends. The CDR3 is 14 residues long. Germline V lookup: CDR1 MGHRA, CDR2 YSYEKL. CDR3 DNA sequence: TGCGCCAGCAGCCAATTAAGGGGTTTCAACGAGCAGTACTTC. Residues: CASSQLRGFNEQYF.

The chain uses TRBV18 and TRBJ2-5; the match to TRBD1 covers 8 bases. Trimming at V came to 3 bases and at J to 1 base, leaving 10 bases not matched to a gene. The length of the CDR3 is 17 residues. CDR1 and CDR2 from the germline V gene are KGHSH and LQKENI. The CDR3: CASSPERQGATQETQYF. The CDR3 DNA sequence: TGTGCCAGCTCACCGGAGAGGCAGGGGGCCACCCAAGAGACCCAGTACTTC.

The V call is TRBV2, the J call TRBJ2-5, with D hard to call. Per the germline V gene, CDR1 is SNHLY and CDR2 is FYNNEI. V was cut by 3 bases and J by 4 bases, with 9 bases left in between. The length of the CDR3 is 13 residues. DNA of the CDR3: TGTGCCAGCAGTGAGGGGTCCAGAGAGACCCAGTACTTC. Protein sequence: CASSEGSRETQYF.

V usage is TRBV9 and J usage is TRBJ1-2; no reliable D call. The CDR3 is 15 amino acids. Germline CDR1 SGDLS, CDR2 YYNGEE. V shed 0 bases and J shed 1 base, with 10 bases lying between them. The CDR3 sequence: CASSVVPTDNYGYTF. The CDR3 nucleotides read TGTGCCAGCAGCGTAGTCCCCACAGATAACTATGGCTACACCTTC.

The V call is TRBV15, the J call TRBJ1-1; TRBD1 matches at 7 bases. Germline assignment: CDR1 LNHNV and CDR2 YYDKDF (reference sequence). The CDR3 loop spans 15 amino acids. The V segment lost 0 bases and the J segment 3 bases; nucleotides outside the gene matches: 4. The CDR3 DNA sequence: TGTGCCACCAGCAGAGATCAGGGGGTTGACACTGAAGCTTTCTTT. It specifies CATSRDQGVDTEAFF.

CDR3 coding DNA: TGTGCCTGCCGGGATCTTACGAACACCGGGGAGCTGTTTTTT. It yields the protein CACRDLTNTGELFF. The chain joins TRBV30 to TRBJ2-2; a possible D gene is TRBD2 (5 bases). The CDR3 spans 14 residues. Between the trimmed V and J ends, which lost 6 bases and 0 bases, there was a span of 11 bases. The germline CDR1 and CDR2 sequences are GTSNPN and SVGIG (reference sequence).

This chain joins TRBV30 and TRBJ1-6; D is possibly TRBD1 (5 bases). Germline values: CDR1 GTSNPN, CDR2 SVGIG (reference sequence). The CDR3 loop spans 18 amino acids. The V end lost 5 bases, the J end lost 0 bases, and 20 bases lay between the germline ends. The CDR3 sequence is CAWEEGRGGSSYNSPLHF. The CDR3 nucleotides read TGTGCCTGGGAGGAAGGTCGCGGGGGGAGCTCCTATAATTCACCCCTCCACTTT.

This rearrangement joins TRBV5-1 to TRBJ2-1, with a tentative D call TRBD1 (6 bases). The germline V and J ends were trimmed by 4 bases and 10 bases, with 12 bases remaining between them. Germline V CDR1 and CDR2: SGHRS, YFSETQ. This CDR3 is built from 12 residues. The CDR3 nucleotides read TGCGCCAGCAGCATTACCGGGACAGAGCAGTTCTTC. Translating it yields CASSITGTEQFF.

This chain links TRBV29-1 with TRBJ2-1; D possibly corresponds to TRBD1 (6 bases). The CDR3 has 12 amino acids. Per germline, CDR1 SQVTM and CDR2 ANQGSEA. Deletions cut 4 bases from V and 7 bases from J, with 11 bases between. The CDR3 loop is CSVGEQGNEQFF. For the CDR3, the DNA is TGCAGCGTTGGAGAACAGGGAAATGAGCAGTTCTTC.

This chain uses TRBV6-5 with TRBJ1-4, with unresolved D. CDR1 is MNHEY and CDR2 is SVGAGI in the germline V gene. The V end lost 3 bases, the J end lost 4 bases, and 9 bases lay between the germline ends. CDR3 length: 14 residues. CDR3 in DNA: TGTGCCAGCAGTTATGGCAGGAGTAATGAAAAACTGTTTTTT. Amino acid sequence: CASSYGRSNEKLFF.

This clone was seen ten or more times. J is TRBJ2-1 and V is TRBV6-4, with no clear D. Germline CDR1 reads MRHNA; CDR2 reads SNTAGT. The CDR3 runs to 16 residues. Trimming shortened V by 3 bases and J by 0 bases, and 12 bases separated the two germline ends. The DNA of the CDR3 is TGTGCCAGCAGTGATTCCAGCGTAAGCTCCTACAATGAGCAGTTCTTC. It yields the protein CASSDSSVSSYNEQFF.

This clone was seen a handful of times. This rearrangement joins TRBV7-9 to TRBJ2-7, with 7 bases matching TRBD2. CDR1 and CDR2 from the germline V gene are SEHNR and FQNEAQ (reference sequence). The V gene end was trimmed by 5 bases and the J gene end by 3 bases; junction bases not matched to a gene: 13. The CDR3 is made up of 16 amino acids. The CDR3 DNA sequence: TGTGCCAGCAGCCAGGGAGGGGTAGCGGGTAACTACGAGCAGTACTTC. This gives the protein CASSQGGVAGNYEQYF.

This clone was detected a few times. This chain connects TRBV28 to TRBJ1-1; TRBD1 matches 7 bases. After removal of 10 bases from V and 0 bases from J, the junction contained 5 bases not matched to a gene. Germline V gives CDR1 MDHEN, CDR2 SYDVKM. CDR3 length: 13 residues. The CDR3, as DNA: TGTGCCACCTGGACAGGAGTGAACACTGAAGCTTTCTTT. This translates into CATWTGVNTEAFF. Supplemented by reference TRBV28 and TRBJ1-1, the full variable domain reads DVKVTQSSRYLVKRTGEKVFLECVQDMDHENMFWYRQDPGLGLRLIYFSYDVKMKEKGDIPEGYSVSREKKERFSLILESASTNQTSMYLCATWTGVNTEAFFGQGTRLTVV.

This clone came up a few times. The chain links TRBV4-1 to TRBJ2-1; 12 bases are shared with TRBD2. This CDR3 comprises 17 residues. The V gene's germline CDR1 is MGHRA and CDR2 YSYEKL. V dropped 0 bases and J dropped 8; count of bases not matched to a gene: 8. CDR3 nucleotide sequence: TGCGCCAGCAGCCAAGATTCGCCACTAGCGGGAGGCCATGAGCAGTTCTTC. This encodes CASSQDSPLAGGHEQFF.

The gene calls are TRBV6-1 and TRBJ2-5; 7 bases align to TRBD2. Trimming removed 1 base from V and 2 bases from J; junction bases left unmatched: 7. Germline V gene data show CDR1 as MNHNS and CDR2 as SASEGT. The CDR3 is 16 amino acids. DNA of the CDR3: TGTGCCAGCAGTGAAGGGCCGGGGGGTGGACAAGAGACCCAGTACTTC. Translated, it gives CASSEGPGGGQETQYF.

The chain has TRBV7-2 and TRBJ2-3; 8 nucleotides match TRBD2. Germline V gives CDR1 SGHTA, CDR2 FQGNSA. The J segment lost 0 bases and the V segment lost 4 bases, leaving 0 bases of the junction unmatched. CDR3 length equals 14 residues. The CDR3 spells CASSSSGSTDTQYF. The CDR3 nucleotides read TGTGCCAGCAGCTCTAGCGGGAGCACAGATACGCAGTATTTT.

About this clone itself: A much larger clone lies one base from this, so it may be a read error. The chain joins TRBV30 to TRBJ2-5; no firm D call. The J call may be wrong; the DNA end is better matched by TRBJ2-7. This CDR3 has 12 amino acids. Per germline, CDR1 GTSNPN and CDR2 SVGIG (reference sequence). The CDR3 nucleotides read TGTGCCTGGAGTGGGGCCCGACTCGAGCAGTACTTC. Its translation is CAWSGARLEQYF.